These 18 T cell receptor beta chains were sequenced from one sample in a study of molecular identifiers for immune sequencing clone quantification. TCRdb processed the PCR reads anew with MiXCR; each CDR3 protein has one entry. The sample holds tens of thousands of distinct CDR3 sequences; roughly 18% are singletons and the top ten take 1.5%. Sequenced sample: naive CD8+ T cells from blood, with Jurkat cell RNA spiked in. Subset given: FACS-sorted CD8+CD4-CCR7+CD45RA+ naive T cells. These receptors originate from a human donor in good health. Some libraries in this study had Jurkat cell RNA spiked in.

The table lists this clonotype with a few counts. Given a much more abundant clone one base away, this may be a read error. The V gene is TRBV7-3, the J gene TRBJ2-2; 7 nucleotides align to TRBD2. The CDR3 contains 20 residues. CDR1 is SGHTA, CDR2 FQGTGA, per germline. The trim removed 2 bases at V and 3 bases at J, leaving 18 bases unmatched. CDR3 nucleotide sequence: TGTGCCAGCAGCTTATCCCCCAACCGCCTAGTGGGGGGGGACACCGGGGAGCTGTTTTTT. As protein: CASSLSPNRLVGGDTGELFF.

DNA for the CDR3: TGCGCCAGCAGCCAAGAACGGTGGGTTAGGGATACGCAGTATTTT. It specifies CASSQERWVRDTQYF. The chain has TRBV4-3 and TRBJ2-3; no firm D call. This CDR3 is 15 amino acids long. The germline V gene has CDR1 LGHNA and CDR2 YSLEER. Trimming pared 0 bases from V and 6 bases from J, leaving 13 bases between.

This clonotype showed up just once. A read error may explain this, as a much larger clone is one base away. V gene TRBV24-1 combines with J gene TRBJ2-2; D is perhaps TRBD2 (5 bases). Germline-derived CDR1 and CDR2 are KGHDR and SFDVKD. The germline V and J ends were trimmed by 10 bases and 3 bases, with 11 bases remaining between them. This CDR3 contains 13 residues. The CDR3 loop is CATVAPYTGELFF. DNA for the CDR3: TGTGCCACTGTAGCGCCGTACACCGGGGAGCTGTTTTTT.

The sample holds many counts of this clonotype. The rearrangement uses TRBV14 and TRBJ2-2; tentative D call: TRBD2 (5 bases). The CDR3 has 15 residues. Germline-derived CDR1 and CDR2 are SGHDN and FVKESK. The V end lost 3 bases, the J end lost 4 bases, and 12 bases lay between the germline ends. The CDR3 nucleotides are TGTGCCAGCAGCCAGAGGAGGCTAGGCACCGGGGAGCTGTTTTTT. This translates into CASSQRRLGTGELFF.

There are many counts of this clonotype. The chain combines TRBV20-1 with TRBJ2-1, with 7 bases matching TRBD2. CDR1 is DFQATT, CDR2 SNEGSKA, per germline (reference sequence). With 2 bases clipped from V and 10 bases from J, the junction kept 17 bases outside the gene matches. The length of the CDR3 is 16 residues. CDR3: CSARLPPSGLFLEQFF. CDR3 bases: TGCAGTGCTAGACTACCCCCTAGCGGCTTATTCTTAGAGCAGTTCTTC.

The sample holds many counts of this clonotype. V gene TRBV28 combines with J gene TRBJ1-2; D gene ambiguous. Germline CDR1 reads MDHEN; CDR2 reads SYDVKM. V lost 3 bases, J lost 5 bases, and 19 bases lay in between. The CDR3 is 16 residues long. In DNA form, the CDR3 reads TGTGCCAGCAGTTTTCCCCGGGGAGGGCGTGGGTATGGCTACACCTTC. This gives the protein CASSFPRGGRGYGYTF.

This clonotype was counted ten times or more. The chain employs TRBV7-9 and TRBJ1-5; 9 positions agree with TRBD1. The germline gives CDR1 SEHNR, CDR2 FQNEAQ (reference sequence). This CDR3 comprises 16 residues. V was clipped by 5 bases and J by 6 bases; unmatched bases: 11. The CDR3 nucleotides are TGTGCCAGCAGCGGAGAAGACAGGGGGGGGGGTCAGCCCCAGCATTTT. Amino acids: CASSGEDRGGGQPQHF.

This clonotype came up many times. V is TRBV5-6 and J is TRBJ2-5, with D possibly TRBD2 on 6 matching bases. Trimming cost V 0 bases and J 4 bases, with 10 bases left between them. The CDR3 covers 14 residues. Germline CDR1 and CDR2: SGHDT and YYEEEE. CDR3 sequence: CASSLGGLPETQYF. CDR3 DNA: TGTGCCAGCAGCTTGGGGGGACTCCCAGAGACCCAGTACTTC.

The chain recombines TRBV15 with TRBJ1-1, with TRBD1 identical over 8 bases. Germline V lookup: CDR1 LNHNV, CDR2 YYDKDF (reference sequence). The ends lost 3 bases at V and 3 bases at J; junction bases unmatched: 6. The CDR3 is 15 residues long. CDR3 DNA sequence: TGTGCCACCAGCAGTGTAACAGGGGGGTACACTGAAGCTTTCTTT. Translated: CATSSVTGGYTEAFF. Complete variable domain (other parts from reference TRBV15 and TRBJ1-1): DAMVIQNPRYQVTQFGKPVTLSCSQTLNHNVMYWYQQKSSQAPKLLFHYYDKDFNNEADTPDNFQSRRPNTSFCFLDIRSPGLGDTAMYLCATSSVTGGYTEAFFGQGTRLTVV.

This clonotype rates as medium-sized. V gene TRBV27 combines with J gene TRBJ2-3; a weak D match, TRBD2 (6 bases). The germline V gene has CDR1 MNHEY and CDR2 SMNVEV (reference sequence). This CDR3 region has 14 residues. Trimming removed 3 bases from V and 4 bases from J, with 11 bases in between. In nucleotides, the CDR3 is TGTGCCAGCAGTTTCGGGACTCCTGCAGATACGCAGTATTTT. Translated, it gives CASSFGTPADTQYF.

This clonotype was picked up many times. This sequence joins TRBV4-1 and TRBJ2-7; 7 positions match TRBD2. The CDR3 contains 15 residues. In germline, CDR1 is MGHRA, CDR2 YSYEKL. J lost 4 bases, V lost 1 base, and 7 bases had no gene match. The CDR3 region is CASSQGAGVLYEQYF. The DNA for the CDR3 is TGCGCCAGCAGCCAAGGTGCGGGAGTTTTATACGAGCAGTACTTC.

This clonotype was recorded many times. J is TRBJ1-6 and V is TRBV5-1; 7 bases align to TRBD1. The germline V gene has CDR1 SGHRS and CDR2 YFSETQ. The CDR3 length is 15 residues. With V trimmed by 5 bases and J by 6 bases, 8 bases remained unmatched. CDR3 in DNA: TGCGCCAGCAGGGGGACGGGACAGACTAATTCACCCCTCCACTTT. Its translation: CASRGTGQTNSPLHF.

This clonotype was observed at least ten times. V usage is TRBV28 and J usage is TRBJ1-3; D not resolved. Trimming left V 5 bases short and J 0 bases short, with 20 bases between. The germline V gene encodes CDR1 MDHEN and CDR2 SYDVKM. The length of the CDR3 is 18 residues. CDR3 in amino acids: CASSELRVGSNSGNTIYF. In DNA, the CDR3 is TGTGCCAGCAGTGAGCTCCGAGTGGGGAGTAACTCTGGAAACACCATATATTTT.

This clonotype was seen at least ten times. The genes are TRBV11-2 and TRBJ2-1; no reliable D call. Trimming stripped 2 bases from V and 8 bases from J, with 7 bases between. Germline V gene sequence: CDR1 SGHAT, CDR2 FQNNGV. The CDR3 sequence is 12 residues long. CDR3 in amino acids: CASSLFPDEQFF. CDR3 sequence (DNA): TGTGCCAGCAGCTTATTCCCGGATGAGCAGTTCTTC.

In its sample, this clonotype was seen many times. The genes are TRBV29-1 and TRBJ2-7; D gene unclear. The CDR3 totals 12 residues. The V gene lost 0 bases and the J gene lost 4 bases, with 7 bases spanning the gap. Germline lookup yields CDR1 SQVTM and CDR2 ANQGSEA. This chain's CDR3 is CSVEDQRYEQYF. CDR3 nucleotide sequence: TGCAGCGTTGAAGATCAGAGATACGAGCAGTACTTC.

In this sample, this clonotype turned up many times. J is TRBJ2-5 and V is TRBV6-2 or TRBV6-3; 8 nucleotides match TRBD1. The CDR3 length is 13 residues. Trimming cost V 6 bases and J 0 bases; bases outside gene matches: 0. Germline CDR1 reads MNHEY; CDR2 reads SVGEGT. The CDR3 nucleotides are TGTGCCAGCAGGACAGGGGACCAAGAGACCCAGTACTTC. Its translation is CASRTGDQETQYF.

By share, this clonotype counts as medium-sized. The CDR3 here is CASSQEFISGANVLTF. The DNA of the CDR3 is TGCGCCAGCAGCCAAGAATTTATCTCTGGGGCCAACGTCCTGACTTTC. V is TRBV4-1 and J is TRBJ2-6; no definite D call. CDR1 MGHRA and CDR2 YSYEKL come from the germline V gene. The CDR3 is made up of 16 amino acids. The V gene lost 0 bases and the J gene lost 0 bases, with 6 bases spanning the gap.

As to this clonotype: This could be a read error, since a much larger clone is one nucleotide away. The chain employs TRBV4-2 and TRBJ2-7, with 9 bases aligning to TRBD2. This CDR3 has 13 residues. Germline CDR1 and CDR2: LGHNA and YNFKEQ. Trimming removed 4 bases from V and 3 bases from J; junction bases left unmatched: 1. CDR3 DNA: TGTGCCAGCAGCCCTAGCGGGGTCTACGAGCAGTACTTC. Residues: CASSPSGVYEQYF.